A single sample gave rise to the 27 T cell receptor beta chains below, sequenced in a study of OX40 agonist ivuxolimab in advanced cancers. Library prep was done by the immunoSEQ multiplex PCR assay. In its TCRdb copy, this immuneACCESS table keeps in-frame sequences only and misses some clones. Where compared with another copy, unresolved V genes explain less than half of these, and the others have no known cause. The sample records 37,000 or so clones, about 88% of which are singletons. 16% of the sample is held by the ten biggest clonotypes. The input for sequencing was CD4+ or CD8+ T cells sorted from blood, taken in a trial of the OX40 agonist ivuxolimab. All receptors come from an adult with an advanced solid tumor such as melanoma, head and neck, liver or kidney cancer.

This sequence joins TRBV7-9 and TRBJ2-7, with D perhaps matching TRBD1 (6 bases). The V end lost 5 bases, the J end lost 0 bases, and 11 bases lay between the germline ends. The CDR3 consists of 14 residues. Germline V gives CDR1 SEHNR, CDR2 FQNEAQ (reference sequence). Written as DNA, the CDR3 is TGTGCCAGCAGCGACGGACAGAGCTCCTACGAGCAGTACTTC. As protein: CASSDGQSSYEQYF.

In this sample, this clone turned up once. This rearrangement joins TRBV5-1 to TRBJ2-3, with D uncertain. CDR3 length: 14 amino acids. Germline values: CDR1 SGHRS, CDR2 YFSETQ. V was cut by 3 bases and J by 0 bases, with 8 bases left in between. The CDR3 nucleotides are TGCGCCAGCAGCTCCAGGTATAGCACAGATACGCAGTATTTT. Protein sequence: CASSSRYSTDTQYF.

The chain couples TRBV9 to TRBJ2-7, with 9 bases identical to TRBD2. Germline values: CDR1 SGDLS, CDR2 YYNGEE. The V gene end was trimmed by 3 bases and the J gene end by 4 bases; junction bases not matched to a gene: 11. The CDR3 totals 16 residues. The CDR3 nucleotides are TGTGCCAGCAGCGATCAGACCGGGACTAGCCAGTACGAGCAGTACTTC. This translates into CASSDQTGTSQYEQYF. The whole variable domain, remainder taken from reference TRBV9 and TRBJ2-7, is DSGVTQTPKHLITATGQRVTLRCSPRSGDLSVYWYQQSLDQGLQFLIQYYNGEERAKGNILERFSAQQFPDLHSELNLSSLELGDSALYFCASSDQTGTSQYEQYFGPGTRLTVT.

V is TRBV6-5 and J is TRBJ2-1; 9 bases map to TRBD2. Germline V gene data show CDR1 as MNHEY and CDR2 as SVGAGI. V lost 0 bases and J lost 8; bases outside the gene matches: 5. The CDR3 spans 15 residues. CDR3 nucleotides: TGTGCCAGCAGTTACTCGGCGGGAGGGAGAGATGAGCAGTTCTTC. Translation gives CASSYSAGGRDEQFF.

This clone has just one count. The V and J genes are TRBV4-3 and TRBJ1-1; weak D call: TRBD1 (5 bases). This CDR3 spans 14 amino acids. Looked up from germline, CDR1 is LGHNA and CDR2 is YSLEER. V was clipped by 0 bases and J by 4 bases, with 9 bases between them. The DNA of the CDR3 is TGCGCCAGCAGCCAAGATTCCGGGACCACTGAAGCTTTCTTT. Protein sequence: CASSQDSGTTEAFF.

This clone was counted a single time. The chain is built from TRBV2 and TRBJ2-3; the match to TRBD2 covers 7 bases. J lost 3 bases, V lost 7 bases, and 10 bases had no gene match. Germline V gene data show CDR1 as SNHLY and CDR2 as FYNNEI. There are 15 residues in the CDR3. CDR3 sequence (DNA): TGTGCCAGCATCGATATAGCGGGTCAGACAGATACGCAGTATTTT. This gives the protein CASIDIAGQTDTQYF.

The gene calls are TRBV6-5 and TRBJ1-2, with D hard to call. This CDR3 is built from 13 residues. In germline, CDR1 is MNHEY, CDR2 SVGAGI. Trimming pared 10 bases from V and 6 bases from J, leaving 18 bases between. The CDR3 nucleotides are TGTGCCACCTTTCCTTCGGGGTCCGATGGCTACACCTTC. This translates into CATFPSGSDGYTF.

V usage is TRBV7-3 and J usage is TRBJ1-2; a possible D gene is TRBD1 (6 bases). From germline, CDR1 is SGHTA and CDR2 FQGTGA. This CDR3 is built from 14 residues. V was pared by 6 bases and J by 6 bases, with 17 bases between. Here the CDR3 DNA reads TGTGCCAGCAGGAAGTCAGGGGTAGGCGATGGCTACACCTTC. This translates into CASRKSGVGDGYTF.

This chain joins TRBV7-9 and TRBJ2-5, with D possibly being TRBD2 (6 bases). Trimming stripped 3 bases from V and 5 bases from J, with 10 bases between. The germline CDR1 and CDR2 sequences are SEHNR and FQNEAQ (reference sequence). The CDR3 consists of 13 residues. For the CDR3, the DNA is TGTGCCAGCAGCTTGGGCCGGGGGGAGACCCAGTACTTC. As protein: CASSLGRGETQYF.

CDR3 residues: CAISKTLTQNEKLFF. CDR3 sequence (DNA): TGTGCCATCAGTAAAACACTAACCCAAAATGAAAAACTGTTTTTT. The chain has TRBV10-3 and TRBJ1-4; D is unresolved. In germline, CDR1 is ENHRY, CDR2 SYGVKD. The ends were cut back, 5 bases at V and 5 bases at J, with 15 bases in the middle. There are 15 residues in the CDR3.

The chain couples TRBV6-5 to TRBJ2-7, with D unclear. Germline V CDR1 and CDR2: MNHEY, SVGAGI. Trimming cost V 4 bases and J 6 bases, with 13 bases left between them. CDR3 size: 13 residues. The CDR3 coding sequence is TGTGCCAGCAGTTCCAGCGCGGTTAGCGAGCAGTACTTC. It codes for CASSSSAVSEQYF.

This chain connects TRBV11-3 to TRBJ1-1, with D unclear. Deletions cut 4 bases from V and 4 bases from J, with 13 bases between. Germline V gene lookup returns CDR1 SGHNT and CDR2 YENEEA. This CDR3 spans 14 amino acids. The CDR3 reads CASSSVGRGTEAFF. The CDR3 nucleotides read TGTGCCAGCAGCTCCGTGGGCCGGGGCACTGAAGCTTTCTTT.

Here the CDR3 reads CASSLAQGNTEAFF. CDR3 DNA: TGTGCCAGCAGCTTAGCGCAGGGGAACACTGAAGCTTTCTTT. This chain connects TRBV7-9 to TRBJ1-1; possibly TRBD1 for D (5 bases). V was clipped by 0 bases and J by 1 base, with 6 bases between them. The germline V gene has CDR1 SEHNR and CDR2 FQNEAQ (reference sequence). The CDR3 is 14 amino acids. The full variable domain, rest sourced from reference TRBV7-9 and TRBJ1-1, is DTGVSQNPRHKITKRGQNVTFRCDPISEHNRLYWYRQTLGQGPEFLTYFQNEAQLEKSRLLSDRFSAERPKGSFSTLEIQRTEQGDSAMYLCASSLAQGNTEAFFGQGTRLTVV.

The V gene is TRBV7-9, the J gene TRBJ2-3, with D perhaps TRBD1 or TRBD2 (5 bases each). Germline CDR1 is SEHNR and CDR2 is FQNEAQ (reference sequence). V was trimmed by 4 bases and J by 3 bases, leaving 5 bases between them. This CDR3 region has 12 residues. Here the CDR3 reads CASSWGTDTQYF. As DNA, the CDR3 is TGTGCCAGCAGCTGGGGGACAGATACGCAGTATTTT.

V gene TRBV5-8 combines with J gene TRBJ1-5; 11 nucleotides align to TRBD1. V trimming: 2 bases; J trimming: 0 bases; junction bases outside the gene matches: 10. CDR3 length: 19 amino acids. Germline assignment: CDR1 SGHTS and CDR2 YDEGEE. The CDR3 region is CASSFYRTGGDGSNQPQHF. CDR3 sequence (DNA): TGTGCCAGCAGCTTTTATCGGACAGGGGGCGACGGTAGCAATCAGCCCCAGCATTTT. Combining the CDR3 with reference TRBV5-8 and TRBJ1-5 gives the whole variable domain EAGVTQSPTHLIKTRGQQATLRCSPISGHTSVYWYQQALGLGLQFLLWYDEGEERNRGNFPPRFSGRQFPNYSSELNVNALELEDSALYLCASSFYRTGGDGSNQPQHFGDGTRLSIL.

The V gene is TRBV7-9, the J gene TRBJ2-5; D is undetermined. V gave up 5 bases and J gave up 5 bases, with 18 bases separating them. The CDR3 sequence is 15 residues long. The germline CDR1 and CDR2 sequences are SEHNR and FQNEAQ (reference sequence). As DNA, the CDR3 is TGTGCCAGCAGCCTCCTCTCACTGGTGGGCGAGACCCAGTACTTC. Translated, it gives CASSLLSLVGETQYF.

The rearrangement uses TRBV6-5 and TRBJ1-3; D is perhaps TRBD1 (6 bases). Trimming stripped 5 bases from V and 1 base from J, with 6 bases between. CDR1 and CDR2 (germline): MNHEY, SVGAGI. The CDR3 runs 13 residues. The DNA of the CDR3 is TGTGCCAGCAGTCAGGGGTCTGGAAACACCATATATTTT. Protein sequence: CASSQGSGNTIYF.

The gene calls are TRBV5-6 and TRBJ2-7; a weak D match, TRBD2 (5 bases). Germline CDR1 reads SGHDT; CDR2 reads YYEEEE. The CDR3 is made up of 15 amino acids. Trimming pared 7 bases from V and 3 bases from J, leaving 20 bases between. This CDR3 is CASSMEASGNYEQYF. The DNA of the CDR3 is TGTGCCAGCTCCATGGAGGCGTCGGGGAACTACGAGCAGTACTTC.

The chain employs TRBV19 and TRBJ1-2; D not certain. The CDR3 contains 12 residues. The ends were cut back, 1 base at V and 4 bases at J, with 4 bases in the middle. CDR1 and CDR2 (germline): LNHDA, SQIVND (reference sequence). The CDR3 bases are TGTGCCAGTAGTATAGCCACCTATGGCTACACCTTC. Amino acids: CASSIATYGYTF.

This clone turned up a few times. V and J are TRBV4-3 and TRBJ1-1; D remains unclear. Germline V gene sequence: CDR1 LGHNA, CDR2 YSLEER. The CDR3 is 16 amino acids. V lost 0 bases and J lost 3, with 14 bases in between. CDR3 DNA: TGCGCCAGCAGCCAAGAGGCCCCGGGAGGGTACACTGAAGCTTTCTTT. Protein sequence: CASSQEAPGGYTEAFF.

CDR3 DNA: TGTGCCAGCAGCTCTACTCCCGGACAGAGCAATCAGCCCCAGCATTTT. Its protein is CASSSTPGQSNQPQHF. The chain combines TRBV5-6 with TRBJ1-5, with D perhaps TRBD1 (6 bases). The length of the CDR3 is 16 residues. V lost 3 bases and J lost 1, with 14 bases in between. Germline V gene sequence: CDR1 SGHDT, CDR2 YYEEEE.

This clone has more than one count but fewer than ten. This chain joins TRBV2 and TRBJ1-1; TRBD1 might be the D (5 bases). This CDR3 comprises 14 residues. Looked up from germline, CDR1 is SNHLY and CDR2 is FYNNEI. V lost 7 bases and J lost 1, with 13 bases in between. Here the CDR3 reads CASKSARGNTEAFF. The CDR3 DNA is TGTGCCAGCAAGTCGGCAAGGGGGAACACTGAAGCTTTCTTT.

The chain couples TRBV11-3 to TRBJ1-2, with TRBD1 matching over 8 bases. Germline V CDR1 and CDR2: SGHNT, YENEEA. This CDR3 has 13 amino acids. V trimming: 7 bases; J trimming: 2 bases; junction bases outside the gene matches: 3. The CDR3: CASTGQGNYGYTF. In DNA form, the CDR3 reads TGTGCCAGCACCGGACAGGGCAACTATGGCTACACCTTC.

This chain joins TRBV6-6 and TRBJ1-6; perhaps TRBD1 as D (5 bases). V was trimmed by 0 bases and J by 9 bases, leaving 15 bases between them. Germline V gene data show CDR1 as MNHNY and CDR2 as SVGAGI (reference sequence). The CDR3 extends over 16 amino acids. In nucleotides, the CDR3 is TGTGCCAGCAGTTACTCGAGTCAGGGTCCTGCTTCACCCCTCCACTTT. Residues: CASSYSSQGPASPLHF.

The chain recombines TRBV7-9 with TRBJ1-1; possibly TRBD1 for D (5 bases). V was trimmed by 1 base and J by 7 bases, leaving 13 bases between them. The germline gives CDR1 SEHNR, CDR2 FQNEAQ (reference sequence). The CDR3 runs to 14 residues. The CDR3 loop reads CASSLGGPGHEAFF. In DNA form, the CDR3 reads TGTGCCAGCAGCTTAGGGGGCCCAGGGCATGAAGCTTTCTTT.

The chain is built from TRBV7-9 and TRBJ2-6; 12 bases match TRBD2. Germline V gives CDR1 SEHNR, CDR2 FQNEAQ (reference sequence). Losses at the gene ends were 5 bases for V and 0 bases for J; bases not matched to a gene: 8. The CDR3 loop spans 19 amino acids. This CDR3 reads CASSESGLAGSSGANVLTF. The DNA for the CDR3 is TGTGCCAGCAGCGAGTCGGGACTAGCGGGTTCCTCTGGGGCCAACGTCCTGACTTTC.

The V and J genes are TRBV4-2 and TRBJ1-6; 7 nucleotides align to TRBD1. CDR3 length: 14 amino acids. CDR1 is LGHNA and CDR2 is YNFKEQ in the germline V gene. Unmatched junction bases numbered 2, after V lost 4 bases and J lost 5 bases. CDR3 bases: TGTGCCAGCAGCCCGGGGACAGATAATTCACCCCTCCACTTT. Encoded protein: CASSPGTDNSPLHF.